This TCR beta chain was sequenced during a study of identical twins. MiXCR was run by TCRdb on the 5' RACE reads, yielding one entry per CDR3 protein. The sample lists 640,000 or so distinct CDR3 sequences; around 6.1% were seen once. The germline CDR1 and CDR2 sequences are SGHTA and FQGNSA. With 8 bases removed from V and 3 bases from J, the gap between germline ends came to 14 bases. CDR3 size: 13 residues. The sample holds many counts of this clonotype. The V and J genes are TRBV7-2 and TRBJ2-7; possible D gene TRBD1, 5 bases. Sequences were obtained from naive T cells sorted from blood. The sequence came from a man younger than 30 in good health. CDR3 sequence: CASGHRPGYEQYF. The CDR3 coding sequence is TGTGCCAGCGGACATAGGCCGGGCTACGAGCAGTACTTC. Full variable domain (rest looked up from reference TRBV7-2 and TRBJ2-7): GAGVSQSPSNKVTEKGKDVELRCDPISGHTALYWYRQSLGQGLEFLIYFQGNSAPDKSGLPSDRFSAERTGGSVSTLTIQRTQQEDSAVYLCASGHRPGYEQYFGPGTRLTVT.